This paragraph covers one T cell receptor (beta chain) sequence. This clone was observed once. Its recognized antigen is unknown. No per-base quality is available; no much larger clone lies one base away. This specimen comes from a study of blood T cell repertoires in COVID-19 (dated by TCRdb to about 2020). Background for the entire study: Collaborator samples came from the United States, Italy and Spain and covered acute and convalescent phases of COVID-19. The dataset comprised deeply sampled blood TCRbeta repertoires from subjects exposed to, actively infected with, or recovered from COVID-19. Samples were obtained from the ongoing ImmuneRACE study (first 160 participants) and from about 1,300 subjects provided by 6 global collaborators. The repertoires were released in a freely available public database intended as a resource for research on the immune response to SARS-CoV-2. The prospective study material was composed of cDNA or gDNA derived from T cells, B-cell-depleted T cells, or PBMCs. Where available, HLA class I and class II types were obtained from metadata supplied by the sample provider rather than from assay-based typing. Nearly every sample came with metadata listing a de-identified subject ID, COVID-19 status, age in years and sex.

One collaborating source in Seattle enrolled patients while the patients were actively infected and followed the patients over time throughout the course of disease. Collaborating institutions collected whole blood in K2EDTA tubes following their own protocols. For TCRbeta analysis, collaborator samples were shipped as frozen whole blood, as isolated PBMCs, or as DNA extracted from either sample type. Results and caveats for the whole study, not just this receptor: The amount of clinical and demographic metadata varied by source and participant and was provided uncurated.

TCRbeta CDR3 regions were amplified from genomic DNA using the immunoSEQ Assay, a bias-controlled multiplex PCR. The paper's processing steps were these. The number of nucleated cells in each sample was estimated by amplification of reference gene primers within the assay. Sequence reads were collapsed and filtered to measure the absolute abundance of every unique TCRbeta CDR3 rearrangement. Productive Simpson clonality was computed per sample as the square root of Simpson's diversity index over productive rearrangements. Imported from immuneACCESS, the table was reduced by TCRdb to in-frame sequences with V and J called. These copies leave out some clones; in studies compared against another copy, an unresolved V gene accounts for under half, and the cause of the remainder is not known. V and J calls and clone size are as listed in that table; D and trimming were resolved from the DNA. The sample contains about 400,000 clones, 86% of them found a single time. Clones ranked in the top ten supply 7% to 7.5% of the sample.

Trimming costs V 3 bases and J 3 bases, and their ends lie 12 bases apart. The germline V gene yields MDHEN for CDR1 and SYDVKM for CDR2. Including the terminal cysteine and phenylalanine, the CDR3 comprises 14 residues. This entry keeps only the CDR3 DNA: 42 bases, framed from base 1. Recombination connected TRBV28 to TRBJ2-7, with TRBD1 tentatively as D gene (6 bases match). The clonotype comes from a woman between 55 and 75 years old with COVID-19, enrolled during active disease. Source material: peripheral blood. The CDR3 region has the sequence CASSFSTGNYEQYF. The bases read TGTGCCAGCAGTTTTTCTACAGGGAACTACGAGCAGTACTTC.